A selection of T cell receptor beta chains follows, all from one sample in a study of a mutant IDH1 vaccine in newly diagnosed glioma. The protocol was immunoSEQ multiplex PCR, while the TCRdb copy is restricted to in-frame clones and leaves out a portion. Of approximately 35,000 clones in the sample, around nine tenths were seen once. Their target antigens are unknown. This sample comprised PBMCs, obtained from a glioma patient whose treatment included an IDH1 peptide vaccine. The origin of the receptors is a man aged 40-55 years with glioma. Each CDR3 is given with its conserved first and last residue. The D gene is left open where the match is weak. The size of a clone is reported for some rows only, either as once, few or many, or as a class for expanded clones.

j_call: TRBJ2-5
d_call: .
clone_size: .
cdr3_length: 14
v_call: TRBV6-5
cdr3_aa: CASSVGGAKETQYF
cdr3_nt: TGTGCCAGCTCCGTGGGGGGGGCTAAAGAGACCCAGTACTTC

j_call: TRBJ1-2
d_call: .
clone_size: .
cdr3_length: 13
v_call: TRBV7-2
cdr3_aa: CASSLWTDSGYTF
cdr3_nt: TGTGCCAGCAGCTTATGGACGGACTCTGGCTACACCTTC

j_call: TRBJ2-2
d_call: .
clone_size: .
cdr3_length: 16
v_call: TRBV7-9
cdr3_aa: CASSYPRGRDTGELFF
cdr3_nt: TGTGCCAGCAGCTACCCGCGGGGAAGAGACACCGGGGAGCTGTTTTTT

j_call: TRBJ2-1
d_call: .
clone_size: .
cdr3_length: 13
v_call: TRBV7-6
cdr3_aa: CASSRTRYNEQFF
cdr3_nt: TGTGCCAGCAGCCGGACTCGCTACAATGAGCAGTTCTTC

j_call: TRBJ2-5
d_call: TRBD2
clone_size: few
cdr3_length: 16
v_call: TRBV28
cdr3_aa: CASSPPAGRAKETQYF
cdr3_nt: TGTGCCAGCAGTCCCCCCGCAGGGAGGGCCAAAGAGACCCAGTACTTC

j_call: TRBJ2-4
d_call: .
clone_size: .
cdr3_length: 17
v_call: TRBV11-3
cdr3_aa: CASSQRTAGTAKNIQYF
cdr3_nt: TGTGCCAGCAGCCAGAGGACCGCCGGGACGGCCAAAAACATTCAGTACTTC

j_call: TRBJ2-7
d_call: TRBD1
clone_size: .
cdr3_length: 15
v_call: TRBV9
cdr3_aa: CASSAGGRPRDEQYF
cdr3_nt: TGTGCCAGCAGCGCAGGGGGACGTCCGAGGGACGAGCAGTACTTC

j_call: TRBJ1-2
d_call: TRBD1
clone_size: once
cdr3_length: 12
v_call: TRBV6-5
cdr3_aa: CASSGRGQGYTF
cdr3_nt: TGTGCCAGCAGTGGGAGGGGGCAAGGCTACACCTTC

j_call: TRBJ2-7
d_call: .
clone_size: .
cdr3_length: 15
v_call: TRBV7-2
cdr3_aa: CASSARRASSYEQYF
cdr3_nt: TGTGCCAGCAGCGCCCGACGGGCTAGCTCCTACGAGCAGTACTTC

j_call: TRBJ1-6
d_call: .
clone_size: .
cdr3_length: 16
v_call: TRBV9
cdr3_aa: CASSAQQGLYNSPLHF
cdr3_nt: TGTGCCAGCAGCGCTCAACAGGGTCTCTATAATTCACCCCTCCACTTT

j_call: TRBJ1-6
d_call: TRBD1
clone_size: .
cdr3_length: 16
v_call: TRBV6-5
cdr3_aa: CASSYSITGVGSPLHF
cdr3_nt: TGTGCCAGCAGTTACTCGATTACAGGGGTAGGTTCACCCCTCCACTTT

j_call: TRBJ1-2
d_call: .
clone_size: .
cdr3_length: 16
v_call: TRBV4-1
cdr3_aa: CASSQGEGSANYGYTF
cdr3_nt: TGCGCCAGCAGCCAAGGTGAGGGCTCAGCTAACTATGGCTACACCTTC

j_call: TRBJ1-4
d_call: .
clone_size: .
cdr3_length: 13
v_call: TRBV6-5
cdr3_aa: CASSFRTGEKLFF
cdr3_nt: TGTGCCAGCAGTTTTCGGACCGGGGAAAAACTGTTTTTT

j_call: TRBJ1-2
d_call: .
clone_size: .
cdr3_length: 13
v_call: TRBV6-5
cdr3_aa: CASTQDANYGYTF
cdr3_nt: TGTGCCAGCACCCAGGACGCAAACTATGGCTACACCTTC

j_call: TRBJ2-1
d_call: TRBD2
clone_size: .
cdr3_length: 16
v_call: TRBV7-2
cdr3_aa: CASSGRGGRGAHEQFF
cdr3_nt: TGTGCCAGCAGCGGCCGCGGCGGGAGGGGGGCCCATGAGCAGTTCTTC

j_call: TRBJ1-1
d_call: .
clone_size: .
cdr3_length: 13
v_call: TRBV5-6
cdr3_aa: CASSLNRGVEAFF
cdr3_nt: TGTGCCAGCAGCTTGAACCGGGGGGTTGAAGCTTTCTTT

j_call: TRBJ1-4
d_call: TRBD1
clone_size: .
cdr3_length: 14
v_call: TRBV27
cdr3_aa: CASKRQGGNEKLFF
cdr3_nt: TGTGCCAGCAAACGACAGGGGGGTAATGAAAAACTGTTTTTT

j_call: TRBJ2-7
d_call: .
clone_size: .
cdr3_length: 15
v_call: TRBV7-2
cdr3_aa: CASSLFSGVPYEQYF
cdr3_nt: TGTGCCAGCAGCTTATTTTCAGGGGTACCCTACGAGCAGTACTTC

j_call: TRBJ1-6
d_call: .
clone_size: .
cdr3_length: 17
v_call: TRBV28
cdr3_aa: CASRAQYDSSYNSPLHF
cdr3_nt: TGTGCCAGCAGAGCCCAATATGACAGCTCCTATAATTCACCCCTCCACTTT

j_call: TRBJ1-5
d_call: .
clone_size: .
cdr3_length: 15
v_call: TRBV27
cdr3_aa: CASSLGRDNNQPQHF
cdr3_nt: TGTGCCAGCAGTTTGGGCCGGGACAACAATCAGCCCCAGCATTTT

j_call: TRBJ1-2
d_call: .
clone_size: .
cdr3_length: 16
v_call: TRBV19
cdr3_aa: CASSPGTEKANYGYTF
cdr3_nt: TGTGCCAGTAGTCCCGGGACGGAAAAAGCTAACTATGGCTACACCTTC

j_call: TRBJ2-6
d_call: .
clone_size: .
cdr3_length: 15
v_call: TRBV5-6
cdr3_aa: CASTMVLGGANVLTF
cdr3_nt: TGTGCCAGCACTATGGTCCTGGGTGGGGCCAACGTCCTGACTTTC

j_call: TRBJ1-1
d_call: .
clone_size: .
cdr3_length: 13
v_call: TRBV7-3
cdr3_aa: CASSPPGGTEAFF
cdr3_nt: TGTGCCAGCAGCCCTCCGGGGGGCACTGAAGCTTTCTTT

j_call: TRBJ2-3
d_call: TRBD1
clone_size: .
cdr3_length: 15
v_call: TRBV7-8
cdr3_aa: CASSLRPGGTDTQYF
cdr3_nt: TGTGCCAGCAGCTTACGGCCAGGGGGAACAGATACGCAGTATTTT

j_call: TRBJ2-6
d_call: TRBD1
clone_size: .
cdr3_length: 16
v_call: TRBV4-2
cdr3_aa: CASSQDQGAGANVLTF
cdr3_nt: TGTGCCAGCAGCCAAGATCAGGGGGCTGGGGCCAACGTCCTGACTTTC

j_call: TRBJ2-2
d_call: TRBD2
clone_size: .
cdr3_length: 14
v_call: TRBV14
cdr3_aa: CASSRDYRAGELFF
cdr3_nt: TGTGCCAGCAGCCGGGACTATAGAGCCGGGGAGCTGTTTTTT

j_call: TRBJ1-1
d_call: .
clone_size: .
cdr3_length: 13
v_call: TRBV7-7
cdr3_aa: CASSLVPGAEAFF
cdr3_nt: TGTGCTAGCAGCTTAGTCCCTGGAGCTGAAGCTTTCTTT

j_call: TRBJ1-4
d_call: .
clone_size: .
cdr3_length: 14
v_call: TRBV5-1
cdr3_aa: CASSLQGGYEKLFF
cdr3_nt: TGCGCCAGCAGCTTGCAGGGAGGGTACGAAAAACTGTTTTTT

j_call: TRBJ2-2
d_call: .
clone_size: .
cdr3_length: 16
v_call: TRBV9
cdr3_aa: CASSPTSGSNTGELFF
cdr3_nt: TGTGCCAGCAGCCCTACCAGCGGGTCGAACACCGGGGAGCTGTTTTTT

j_call: TRBJ1-2
d_call: .
clone_size: .
cdr3_length: 15
v_call: TRBV7-2
cdr3_aa: CASSPRPQGRSGYTF
cdr3_nt: TGTGCCAGCAGCCCCCGGCCGCAGGGTAGGTCTGGCTACACCTTC

j_call: TRBJ1-1
d_call: .
clone_size: .
cdr3_length: 14
v_call: TRBV6-6
cdr3_aa: CASSSGGLNTEAFF
cdr3_nt: TGTGCCAGCAGTTCCGGAGGCCTCAACACTGAAGCTTTCTTT

j_call: TRBJ2-1
d_call: TRBD1
clone_size: .
cdr3_length: 16
v_call: TRBV4-3
cdr3_aa: CASSQDTGGSYNEQFF
cdr3_nt: TGCGCCAGCAGCCAAGATACAGGGGGCTCCTACAATGAGCAGTTCTTC

j_call: TRBJ2-2
d_call: TRBD2
clone_size: .
cdr3_length: 14
v_call: TRBV5-1
cdr3_aa: CASSITSGTGELFF
cdr3_nt: TGCGCCAGCAGTATTACTAGCGGCACCGGGGAGCTGTTTTTT

j_call: TRBJ1-5
d_call: .
clone_size: .
cdr3_length: 16
v_call: TRBV7-2
cdr3_aa: CASRLDSSYSNQPQHF
cdr3_nt: TGTGCCAGCAGACTGGACAGCTCATATAGCAATCAGCCCCAGCATTTT

j_call: TRBJ2-3
d_call: .
clone_size: .
cdr3_length: 16
v_call: TRBV11-2
cdr3_aa: CASSTVSWGLEDTQYF
cdr3_nt: TGTGCCAGCAGCACCGTTAGTTGGGGGTTGGAAGATACGCAGTATTTT

j_call: TRBJ2-3
d_call: TRBD2
clone_size: .
cdr3_length: 16
v_call: TRBV4-2
cdr3_aa: CASSPQRAGGPDTQYF
cdr3_nt: TGTGCCAGCAGCCCCCAAAGGGCGGGGGGTCCGGATACGCAGTATTTT

j_call: TRBJ1-5
d_call: TRBD1
clone_size: .
cdr3_length: 19
v_call: TRBV29-1
cdr3_aa: CSVFFTAGQGYYSNQPQHF
cdr3_nt: TGCAGCGTTTTTTTTACTGCGGGACAGGGGTATTATAGCAATCAGCCCCAGCATTTT

j_call: TRBJ1-4
d_call: .
clone_size: .
cdr3_length: 14
v_call: TRBV10-2
cdr3_aa: CATKGGDFPEKLFF
cdr3_nt: TGCGCCACCAAGGGAGGGGACTTCCCTGAAAAACTGTTTTTT

j_call: TRBJ1-5
d_call: .
clone_size: few
cdr3_length: 13
v_call: TRBV5-1
cdr3_aa: CASSLYSNQPQHF
cdr3_nt: TGCGCCAGCAGCTTGTATAGCAATCAGCCCCAGCATTTT

j_call: TRBJ2-3
d_call: .
clone_size: .
cdr3_length: 14
v_call: TRBV18
cdr3_aa: CASSLSLAPDTQYF
cdr3_nt: TGTGCCAGCTCACTCTCACTAGCCCCAGATACGCAGTATTTT

j_call: TRBJ1-3
d_call: TRBD1
clone_size: .
cdr3_length: 15
v_call: TRBV5-1
cdr3_aa: CASSAGQNSGNTIYF
cdr3_nt: TGCGCCAGCAGCGCGGGACAGAACTCTGGAAACACCATATATTTT

j_call: TRBJ2-3
d_call: .
clone_size: .
cdr3_length: 15
v_call: TRBV7-3
cdr3_aa: CASSLTGGEADTQYF
cdr3_nt: TGTGCCAGCAGCTTAACGGGGGGTGAGGCAGATACGCAGTATTTT

j_call: TRBJ2-3
d_call: TRBD1
clone_size: .
cdr3_length: 15
v_call: TRBV5-5
cdr3_aa: CASSPDRGKTDTQYF
cdr3_nt: TGTGCCAGCAGCCCCGACAGGGGGAAGACAGATACGCAGTATTTT

j_call: TRBJ1-1
d_call: .
clone_size: .
cdr3_length: 14
v_call: TRBV11-2
cdr3_aa: CASSLAVRGTEAFF
cdr3_nt: TGTGCCAGCAGCTTAGCGGTTCGAGGTACTGAAGCTTTCTTT

j_call: TRBJ2-3
d_call: .
clone_size: .
cdr3_length: 15
v_call: TRBV2
cdr3_aa: CASSESLDSTDTQYF
cdr3_nt: TGTGCCAGCAGTGAATCTCTAGATAGCACAGATACGCAGTATTTT

j_call: TRBJ2-7
d_call: .
clone_size: .
cdr3_length: 13
v_call: TRBV4-1
cdr3_aa: CASSQEAGYEQYF
cdr3_nt: TGCGCCAGCAGCCAAGAGGCAGGCTACGAGCAGTACTTC

j_call: TRBJ2-7
d_call: TRBD2
clone_size: .
cdr3_length: 14
v_call: TRBV2
cdr3_aa: CASSTVRGGYEQYF
cdr3_nt: TGTGCCAGCAGCACCGTGCGGGGGGGCTACGAGCAGTACTTC

j_call: TRBJ2-5
d_call: .
clone_size: .
cdr3_length: 15
v_call: TRBV5-1
cdr3_aa: CASSSPGRLQETQYF
cdr3_nt: TGCGCCAGCAGCTCGCCGGGACGACTACAAGAGACCCAGTACTTC

j_call: TRBJ1-1
d_call: TRBD1
clone_size: .
cdr3_length: 15
v_call: TRBV9
cdr3_aa: CASSSRDRPNTEAFF
cdr3_nt: TGTGCCAGCAGCTCAAGGGACAGACCGAACACTGAAGCTTTCTTT